The sequence of this T cell receptor beta chain was determined in a study of Ad26.COV2.S vaccination and SARS-CoV-2 variants. Study-level information: Ad26.COV2.S, an intramuscular injection, was given once or twice 56 days apart. Study results and caveats: Placebo recipients had lower spike-specific TCR breadth than vaccine recipients.

V lost 3 bases, J lost 1 base, and 16 bases lay in between. The CDR3 is 16 residues long. Germline lookup yields CDR1 SGDLS and CDR2 YYNGEE. Notes on this clone: Its antigen is unidentified.

This sample's treatment: roughly 18 received Ad26.COV2.S at low or high dose, single or two shots; about 5 received placebo; per-sample allocation not given. Repertoires come from day 63 after the first vaccine or placebo injection. TCRdb keeps only in-frame clones here, not all; method: immunoSEQ multiplex PCR. The data contain about 460,000 clones, around 89% of them singletons. The sample in question was peripheral blood, obtained in a trial of Ad26.COV2.S vaccine versus placebo. The J gene is TRBJ2-5, the V gene TRBV9; D is ambiguous. The sequence came from a person aged 18-65 years who received the Ad26.COV2.S COVID-19 vaccine or a placebo. CDR3 amino acids: CASSALFVVAQETQYF. CDR3 nucleotides: TGTGCCAGCAGCGCCCTATTTGTAGTTGCCCAAGAGACCCAGTACTTC.